This T cell receptor (beta chain) was captured by sequencing in a study of T-cell reconstitution after alpha-beta-depleted transplantation in children. The TCRbeta library incorporated unique molecular identifiers. TCRdb ran MiXCR on the PCR reads and lists one entry per CDR3 protein. The profile shows about 16,000 distinct CDR3 sequences, 7.7% of them singletons. This clonotype has a count of ten or more. What it binds is not known. There are 20 residues in the CDR3. V dropped 8 bases and J dropped 0 bases, with 29 bases sitting between them. The germline V gene has CDR1 MNHEY and CDR2 SVGEGT. Study observations and caveats: Newly produced T cells mostly provided counts and TCRbeta diversity after one year, as hyperexpanded clones declined.

The chain uses TRBV6-2 or TRBV6-3 and TRBJ2-1; either TRBD1 or TRBD2 may fit D (6 bases each). Sequenced material: PBMCs, mostly from graft donor cells, taken 60 days after TCRalphabeta/CD19-depleted stem cell transplant. This receptor was taken from a boy in the first two years of life who had a stem cell transplant for Wiskott-Aldrich syndrome, so the T cells may come from the graft donor. The CDR3 loop is CASGSLSMRGAPSSYNEQFF. CDR3 DNA: TGTGCCAGCGGCTCCCTCTCCATGAGGGGGGCGCCGAGCTCCTACAATGAGCAGTTCTTC.